The 3 T cell receptor beta chains below all came from one sample that was sequenced in a study of CD8+ T cells in alopecia areata. Investigators isolated RNA and reverse transcribed it into cDNA to act as the sequencing template. The method was immunoSEQ multiplex PCR; TCRdb's version includes in-frame clones alone and lacks a portion of them. The sample has about 120,000 clones, roughly 50% seen once. The sequencing used CD8+ T cells sorted from blood, collected at week 0. Every receptor here comes from a human donor with alopecia areata.

J is TRBJ2-3 and V is TRBV7-9; 9 bases are a match to TRBD2. Germline V gene sequence: CDR1 SEHNR, CDR2 FQNEAQ (reference sequence). J gave up 4 bases and V 8 bases, and 4 bases lay outside the gene matches. The CDR3 consists of 13 residues. CDR3 DNA: TGTGCCAGCTTGGCGGGAGGGTCAGATACGCAGTATTTT. This encodes CASLAGGSDTQYF. Drawing the rest from reference TRBV7-9 and TRBJ2-3, the complete variable domain is DTGVSQNPRHKITKRGQNVTFRCDPISEHNRLYWYRQTLGQGPEFLTYFQNEAQLEKSRLLSDRFSAERPKGSFSTLEIQRTEQGDSAMYLCASLAGGSDTQYFGPGTRLTVL.

J is TRBJ1-1 and V is TRBV4-3; D remains ambiguous. V was shortened by 0 bases and J by 1 base, with 9 bases between the two germline ends. This CDR3 has 15 residues. The germline CDR1 and CDR2 sequences are LGHNA and YSLEER. In nucleotides, the CDR3 is TGCGCCAGCAGCCAAGATAGGGAGGCGAACACTGAAGCTTTCTTT. Protein sequence: CASSQDREANTEAFF.

V and J are TRBV5-6 and TRBJ2-7; D gene uncertain. V lost 4 bases to trimming and J lost 1 base, with 9 bases between them. Germline V gene data show CDR1 as SGHDT and CDR2 as YYEEEE. The CDR3 length is 13 residues. CDR3: CASSRLSSYEQYF. CDR3 in DNA: TGTGCCAGCAGCCGACTTTCGTCCTACGAGCAGTACTTC.